These T cell receptor beta chains were read from a single sample in a study of blood T cell repertoires in COVID-19. Sequencing was performed with immunoSEQ multiplex PCR; in TCRdb, only in-frame clones are kept and a portion is missing. The data show 250,000 to 300,000 clones, roughly 86% seen once. The sample comprised peripheral blood. The receptor source for this set is a woman between 25 and 40 years old with acute or convalescent COVID-19. The CDR3 runs from the conserved cysteine through the conserved F or W. D genes are given only for firm matches. Some rows have no size entry. The others give once, few or many, or a class for an expanded clone.

- | TRBJ2-3 | TRBD1 | TRBV6-2/TRBV6-3 | CASSRTGADTQYF | TGTGCCAGCAGTAGAACAGGGGCAGATACGCAGTATTTT
few | TRBJ2-2 | - | TRBV27 | CASRGLANTGELFF | TGTGCCAGCCGGGGACTGGCGAACACCGGGGAGCTGTTTTTT
- | TRBJ2-1 | TRBD2 | TRBV4-3 | CASSQVSSGASYNEQFF | TGCGCCAGCAGCCAAGTATCTAGCGGAGCCTCCTACAATGAGCAGTTCTTC
- | TRBJ1-1 | - | TRBV7-9 | CASSLSSNTEAFF | TGTGCCAGCAGCTTATCCTCGAACACTGAAGCTTTCTTT
- | TRBJ2-1 | TRBD2 | TRBV5-4 | CASSFPGLAGINEQFF | TGTGCCAGCAGCTTCCCGGGACTAGCGGGAATTAATGAGCAGTTCTTC
- | TRBJ2-7 | TRBD1 | TRBV12-3/TRBV12-4 | CASRPTGNYEQYF | TGTGCCAGCAGGCCGACAGGGAACTACGAGCAGTACTTC
- | TRBJ2-2 | TRBD2 | TRBV18 | CASSPPTGTSNPSNTGELFF | TGTGCCAGCTCACCACCTACCGGGACTAGCAACCCCTCGAACACCGGGGAGCTGTTTTTT
- | TRBJ2-7 | - | TRBV4-3 | CASSQGVGRGVYEQYF | TGCGCCAGCAGCCAAGGGGTGGGTAGGGGCGTCTACGAGCAGTACTTC
- | TRBJ1-4 | - | TRBV5-1 | CASSLSVGGNEKLFF | TGCGCCAGCAGCTTGAGCGTGGGGGGTAATGAAAAACTGTTTTTT
once | TRBJ1-4 | TRBD1 | TRBV7-2 | CASSRTGVPNEKLFF | TGTGCCAGCAGCAGAACAGGGGTCCCAAATGAAAAACTGTTTTTT
- | TRBJ2-3 | TRBD2 | TRBV7-9 | CASSLGALAGSTDTQYF | TGTGCCAGCAGCTTAGGGGCACTAGCGGGCAGCACAGATACGCAGTATTTT
- | TRBJ2-1 | TRBD1 | TRBV5-1 | CASSLGDRDLYYNEQFF | TGCGCCAGCAGCTTGGGGGACAGGGACCTCTACTACAATGAGCAGTTCTTC
- | TRBJ1-5 | - | TRBV30 | CAWSGHNQPQHF | TGTGCCTGGAGTGGACACAATCAGCCCCAGCATTTT
- | TRBJ2-3 | TRBD2 | TRBV7-7 | CASSLGLAGRTSTDTQYF | TGTGCTAGCAGCTTAGGCCTAGCGGGCCGAACTAGCACAGATACGCAGTATTTT
- | TRBJ2-7 | TRBD2 | TRBV29-1 | CSAGRERNEQYF | TGCAGCGCCGGGAGGGAGAGGAACGAGCAGTACTTC
once | TRBJ2-7 | TRBD1 | TRBV10-2 | CASRNRGYEQYF | TGCGCCAGCAGGAACAGGGGCTACGAGCAGTACTTC
once | TRBJ1-4 | - | TRBV4-3 | CASSQLGTATNEKLFF | TGCGCCAGCAGCCAATTGGGGACTGCAACTAATGAAAAACTGTTTTTT
- | TRBJ2-3 | - | TRBV7-3 | CASSLLLADTQYF | TGTGCCAGCAGCTTACTACTCGCAGATACGCAGTATTTT
- | TRBJ2-1 | TRBD2 | TRBV3-1/TRBV3-2 | CASSQGLAGVDEQFF | TGTGCCAGCAGCCAAGGGCTAGCGGGAGTGGATGAGCAGTTCTTC
- | TRBJ2-1 | TRBD2 | TRBV11-2 | CASSLMSSGRSRNEQFF | TGTGCCAGCAGCTTAATGTCTAGCGGGAGAAGTAGGAATGAGCAGTTCTTC
- | TRBJ2-7 | - | TRBV19 | CASSKSTGFYEQYF | TGTGCCAGTAGTAAATCCACGGGATTCTACGAGCAGTACTTC
- | TRBJ2-5 | - | TRBV24-1 | CATSELRKTQETQYF | TGTGCCACCAGTGAACTACGGAAAACTCAAGAGACCCAGTACTTC
- | TRBJ2-5 | TRBD1 | TRBV29-1 | CSVAITGGETQYF | TGCAGCGTCGCCATTACAGGGGGAGAGACCCAGTACTTC
- | TRBJ1-2 | TRBD1 | TRBV30 | CAWREQGALYTF | TGTGCCTGGAGGGAACAGGGGGCTCTCTACACCTTC
- | TRBJ2-5 | TRBD2 | TRBV7-2 | CASSLAPSGAAGTQYF | TGTGCCAGCAGCTTAGCACCTAGCGGGGCCGCCGGGACCCAGTACTTC
- | TRBJ2-1 | - | TRBV4-2 | CASSQVTVSHNEQFF | TGTGCCAGCAGCCAAGTAACGGTTTCCCACAATGAGCAGTTCTTC
- | TRBJ2-7 | TRBD2 | TRBV6-6 | CASSPRLASGSYEQYF | TGTGCCAGCAGTCCCCGACTAGCCAGCGGGAGCTACGAGCAGTACTTC
- | TRBJ2-6 | - | TRBV2 | CASSPRAQGANVLTF | TGTGCCAGCAGTCCCAGGGCGCAGGGGGCCAACGTCCTGACTTTC
- | TRBJ2-5 | - | TRBV3-1/TRBV3-2 | CASSQVTSRSGSYQYF | TGTGCCAGCAGCCAAGTTACCTCAAGATCAGGGTCCTACCAGTACTTC
- | TRBJ2-5 | TRBD1 | TRBV19 | CASSIDSGGGETQYF | TGTGCCAGTAGTATAGACTCAGGGGGCGGAGAGACCCAGTACTTC
- | TRBJ1-1 | - | TRBV7-2 | CASSPPGGRNTEAFF | TGTGCCAGCAGCCCTCCGGGGGGCAGGAACACTGAAGCTTTCTTT
- | TRBJ2-3 | TRBD2 | TRBV19 | CASGPGRASTDTQYF | TGTGCCAGTGGGCCAGGGAGGGCTAGCACAGATACGCAGTATTTT
- | TRBJ2-5 | TRBD2 | TRBV5-4 | CASSLETSGRGTQYF | TGTGCCAGCAGCTTGGAAACTAGCGGACGGGGGACCCAGTACTTC
- | TRBJ1-3 | - | TRBV5-4 | CASSFDPVSSGNTIYF | TGTGCCAGCAGCTTCGATCCGGTTAGCTCTGGAAACACCATATATTTT
- | TRBJ1-4 | TRBD1 | TRBV9 | CASSLGGTNEKLFF | TGTGCCAGCTCTTTAGGGGGCACTAATGAAAAACTGTTTTTT
- | TRBJ1-5 | - | TRBV6-2/TRBV6-3 | CASSDRYRVSSNQPQHF | TGTGCCAGCAGTGACCGATACAGGGTCTCGAGCAATCAGCCCCAGCATTTT
- | TRBJ2-3 | TRBD2 | TRBV9 | CASSASGREADTQYF | TGTGCCAGCAGCGCTAGCGGGAGGGAGGCAGATACGCAGTATTTT
- | TRBJ2-5 | - | TRBV7-8 | CASSSTVAETQYF | TGTGCCAGCAGCTCGACAGTGGCAGAGACCCAGTACTTC
- | TRBJ2-7 | TRBD1 | TRBV6-6 | CASSPLLEGTGIRGEQYF | TGTGCCAGCAGTCCACTCCTTGAAGGGACAGGGATTCGAGGGGAGCAGTACTTC
- | TRBJ1-4 | - | TRBV2 | CASSNQGLNNEKLFF | TGTGCCAGCAGTAACCAGGGACTCAATAATGAAAAACTGTTTTTT
- | TRBJ2-7 | TRBD1 | TRBV13 | CASSLGLTGGSGEQYF | TGTGCCAGCAGCTTAGGCCTTACAGGGGGTTCTGGCGAGCAGTACTTC
- | TRBJ2-1 | - | TRBV7-6 | CASSRGSLVPNEQFF | TGTGCCAGCAGCCGCGGATCACTAGTTCCCAATGAGCAGTTCTTC
- | TRBJ1-1 | - | TRBV9 | CASSVTDTRTEAFF | TGTGCCAGCAGCGTGACCGATACGAGGACTGAAGCTTTCTTT
- | TRBJ2-2 | - | TRBV11-2 | CASSLVRTGELFF | TGTGCCAGCAGCTTAGTCCGCACCGGGGAGCTGTTTTTT
- | TRBJ2-6 | - | TRBV19 | CASSKQVPGSGANVLTF | TGTGCCAGTAGCAAACAGGTGCCCGGCTCTGGGGCCAACGTCCTGACTTTC
- | TRBJ2-7 | TRBD2 | TRBV19 | CASSIGLAGGPPYEQYF | TGTGCCAGTAGTATCGGACTAGCGGGAGGGCCGCCCTACGAGCAGTACTTC
- | TRBJ2-1 | TRBD2 | TRBV24-1 | CATSGQIAGRSSYNEQFF | TGTGCCACCAGTGGCCAGATAGCGGGACGAAGCTCCTACAATGAGCAGTTCTTC
- | TRBJ1-4 | - | TRBV7-7 | CASRPMGGEKLFF | TGTGCCAGCAGACCAATGGGGGGAGAAAAACTGTTTTTT
- | TRBJ2-7 | - | TRBV3-1/TRBV3-2 | CASRGKTGMGDYEQYF | TGTGCCAGCAGGGGGAAGACAGGCATGGGGGACTACGAGCAGTACTTC
few | TRBJ1-5 | - | TRBV5-5 | CASSYTGLSNQPQHF | TGTGCCAGCAGTTATACAGGGCTCAGCAATCAGCCCCAGCATTTT
- | TRBJ2-7 | TRBD2 | TRBV5-6 | CASSRGVGTTEFYEQYF | TGTGCCAGCAGCCGGGGGGTCGGGACGACAGAATTCTACGAGCAGTACTTC
- | TRBJ2-2 | - | TRBV23-1 | CASSQCPGALTNTGELFF | TGCGCCAGCAGTCAATGTCCAGGGGCGTTAACGAACACCGGGGAGCTGTTTTTT
- | TRBJ2-4 | - | TRBV6-2/TRBV6-3 | CASSYPGVNIQYF | TGTGCCAGCAGTTACCCCGGGGTTAACATTCAGTACTTC
- | TRBJ2-7 | TRBD2 | TRBV7-2 | CASSLAGGSSYEQYF | TGTGCCAGCAGCTTAGCCGGCGGGAGCTCCTACGAGCAGTACTTC
- | TRBJ2-1 | - | TRBV14 | CASSHRGTSYNEQFF | TGTGCCAGCAGTCACCGCGGGACCTCCTACAATGAGCAGTTCTTC
- | TRBJ1-4 | TRBD1 | TRBV30 | CAWNRGVDEKLFF | TGTGCCTGGAACAGGGGAGTCGATGAAAAACTGTTTTTT
- | TRBJ2-7 | - | TRBV3-1/TRBV3-2 | CASSPGSWGVPKYEQYF | TGTGCCAGCAGCCCAGGAAGCTGGGGAGTTCCTAAATACGAGCAGTACTTC
once | TRBJ1-5 | - | TRBV23-1 | CASSRPQHF | TGCGCCAGTTCCCGGCCCCAGCATTTT
- | TRBJ2-6 | TRBD1 | TRBV19 | CASSDQGVRANVLTF | TGTGCCAGTAGTGATCAGGGGGTAAGGGCCAACGTCCTGACTTTC
- | TRBJ1-2 | - | TRBV9 | CASSVADTNYGYTF | TGTGCCAGCAGCGTAGCCGACACTAACTATGGCTACACCTTC